The 28 T cell receptor beta chains given below trace back to one sample, sequenced in a study of T cell responses to AZD1222 COVID-19 vaccine (dated by TCRdb to the early 2020s). Reading the label with the study, this specimen's time point is: about 28 days (+/-7) after the second vaccine dose. Libraries were built with the immunoSEQ multiplex PCR assay. TCRdb limited this immuneACCESS table to in-frame rearrangements with V and J called. A share of clones is missing; checked studies link under half to unresolved V genes, and the rest is unexplained. This sample holds around 96,000 clones; 70% to 90% were observed only once. 5.6% of the sample comes from the top ten. Sample: peripheral blood, taken 28 days after the second AZD1222 dose. The receptors shown here come from an adult who received the AZD1222 COVID-19 vaccine.

J is TRBJ1-6 and V is TRBV4-1; TRBD1 matches 8 bases. Germline CDR1 MGHRA, CDR2 YSYEKL. After removal of 9 bases from V and 4 bases from J, the junction contained 14 bases not matched to a gene. This CDR3 has 17 amino acids. This CDR3 is CASTSGWQGAYNSPLHF. DNA of the CDR3: TGCGCCAGTACTAGCGGGTGGCAGGGGGCTTATAATTCACCCCTCCACTTT.

This chain joins TRBV3-1 (or the pseudogene TRBV3-2) and TRBJ1-2; D is undetermined. The CDR3 has 14 amino acids. In germline, CDR1 is LGHDT, CDR2 YNNKEL (reference sequence). V gave up 0 bases and J gave up 8 bases, with 13 bases separating them. DNA for the CDR3: TGTGCCAGCAGCCAAGATTTTAATGGGCGAGGCTACACCTTC. It is translated as CASSQDFNGRGYTF.

This clone was seen more than once but under ten times. V and J are TRBV28 and TRBJ1-3; TRBD1 aligns across 7 bases. The CDR3 runs 19 residues. V shed 2 bases, J shed 0 bases, and the junction held 13 bases outside the gene matches. Germline lookup yields CDR1 MDHEN and CDR2 SYDVKM. The CDR3 DNA follows: TGTGCCAGCAGTTTACCACAGGGGTACAAAGGGACCTCTGGAAACACCATATATTTT. It translates to CASSLPQGYKGTSGNTIYF.

Points on this clone: At one of its ends the junction is not consistent with the germline gene, which may arise from a read error. The chain is built from TRBV27 and TRBJ2-7; D gene ambiguous. This CDR3 has 11 residues. CDR1 and CDR2 from the germline V gene are MNHEY and SMNVEV (reference sequence). The CDR3 reads CASSTGEDPVF. The CDR3, as DNA: TGTGCCAGCAGCACCGGCGAGGACCCGGTCTTC.

The chain couples TRBV6-1 to TRBJ1-5, with 10 bases matching TRBD1. The CDR3 is 16 amino acids. Germline V gene sequence: CDR1 MNHNS, CDR2 SASEGT. V trimming: 4 bases; J trimming: 4 bases; junction bases outside the gene matches: 7. The CDR3 DNA is TGTGCCAGCAGTGCTGGACAGGGGGGGACGAATCAGCCCCAGCATTTT. It codes for CASSAGQGGTNQPQHF.

The chain joins TRBV27 to TRBJ2-5; 9 bases are shared with TRBD1. With V trimmed by 4 bases and J by 5 bases, 8 bases remained unmatched. Looked up from germline, CDR1 is MNHEY and CDR2 is SMNVEV (reference sequence). This CDR3 is built from 15 residues. The CDR3 protein is CASSSRDRVSETQYF. The CDR3 bases are TGTGCCAGCAGTTCACGGGACAGGGTCTCCGAGACCCAGTACTTC.

The rearrangement uses TRBV6-2 or TRBV6-3 and TRBJ1-6; D unclear. This CDR3 has 17 residues. Trimming took 2 bases from V and 6 from J, leaving 17 bases between them. CDR1 and CDR2 from the germline V gene are MNHEY and SVGEGT. The CDR3 DNA reads as TGTGCCAGCAGTTACGGCGGGGTTCTCGGGATTAATTCACCCCTCCACTTT. It is translated as CASSYGGVLGINSPLHF.

The J gene is TRBJ2-5, the V gene TRBV7-9; the D call may be TRBD1 or TRBD2 (6 bases each). This CDR3 spans 15 amino acids. V lost 5 bases to trimming and J lost 0 bases, with 13 bases between them. Germline V lookup: CDR1 SEHNR, CDR2 FQNEAQ (reference sequence). CDR3 sequence reads: CASSQGGMYQETQYF. The CDR3 DNA follows: TGTGCCAGCAGCCAAGGGGGGATGTACCAAGAGACCCAGTACTTC.

This rearrangement joins TRBV5-1 to TRBJ2-3; perhaps TRBD1 as D (5 bases). CDR1 is SGHRS and CDR2 is YFSETQ in the germline V gene. V lost 4 bases and J 3 bases, leaving 18 bases between the germline ends. The CDR3 has 16 amino acids. In DNA form, the CDR3 reads TGCGCCAGCAGCCGAATGGTAGTGGCAGGGACAGATACGCAGTATTTT. The encoded protein is CASSRMVVAGTDTQYF. The full variable domain, its missing parts supplied by reference TRBV5-1 and TRBJ2-3, is KAGVTQTPRYLIKTRGQQVTLSCSPISGHRSVSWYQQTPGQGLQFLFEYFSETQRNKGNFPGRFSGRQFSNSRSEMNVSTLELGDSALYLCASSRMVVAGTDTQYFGPGTRLTVL.

V gene TRBV28 combines with J gene TRBJ1-4, with a weak D call TRBD1 (6 bases). Germline loops: CDR1 MDHEN, CDR2 SYDVKM. Trimming left V 2 bases short and J 8 bases short, with 6 bases between. The CDR3 runs to 12 residues. Written as DNA, the CDR3 is TGTGCCAGCAGTTTAGGGACAGAAAAACTGTTTTTT. Translation: CASSLGTEKLFF. Using reference TRBV28 and TRBJ1-4 for the parts outside the CDR3, the full variable domain is DVKVTQSSRYLVKRTGEKVFLECVQDMDHENMFWYRQDPGLGLRLIYFSYDVKMKEKGDIPEGYSVSREKKERFSLILESASTNQTSMYLCASSLGTEKLFFGSGTQLSVL.

The rearrangement joins TRBV7-9 to TRBJ2-2; 7 positions agree with TRBD1. Germline V gives CDR1 SEHNR, CDR2 FQNEAQ (reference sequence). The junction had 2 bases not matched to a gene; V was cut back by 3 bases and J by 4 bases. The length of the CDR3 is 14 residues. The CDR3 DNA follows: TGTGCCAGCAGCTTGGACAGGATCACCGGGGAGCTGTTTTTT. Translating it yields CASSLDRITGELFF.

V usage is TRBV9 and J usage is TRBJ2-5; tentatively, D is TRBD1 (6 bases). V gave up 3 bases and J gave up 1 base, with 13 bases separating them. This CDR3 is built from 15 residues. CDR1 and CDR2 from the germline V gene are SGDLS and YYNGEE. This chain's CDR3 is CASSARGQPQETQYF. The CDR3 region has the DNA TGTGCCAGCAGCGCAAGGGGACAACCCCAAGAGACCCAGTACTTC.

This clone was detected once. This chain joins TRBV3-1 (or the pseudogene TRBV3-2) and TRBJ1-2, with no clear D. The CDR3 has 15 residues. Germline CDR1 and CDR2: LGHDT and YNNKEL (reference sequence). V gave up 0 bases and J gave up 3 bases, with 11 bases separating them. CDR3 nucleotide sequence: TGTGCCAGCAGCCAAGAAGGGCTCCGGTACTATGGCTACACCTTC. Translation gives CASSQEGLRYYGYTF.

The gene calls are TRBV5-4 and TRBJ2-2; 8 nucleotides match TRBD2. Losses at the gene ends were 1 base for V and 2 bases for J; bases not matched to a gene: 7. Germline V gene lookup returns CDR1 SGHNT and CDR2 YYREEE (reference sequence). The CDR3 sequence is 17 residues long. CDR3 amino acids: CASSLFGGGSNTGELFF. DNA for the CDR3: TGTGCCAGCAGCTTGTTTGGCGGGGGGTCAAACACCGGGGAGCTGTTTTTT.

This clone was counted once. V and J are TRBV11-2 and TRBJ1-2; D unclear. Germline V lookup: CDR1 SGHAT, CDR2 FQNNGV. V was cut by 1 base and J by 1 base, with 7 bases left in between. CDR3 length equals 14 residues. The CDR3 loop is CASSLGQINYGYTF. The CDR3 DNA follows: TGTGCCAGCAGCTTAGGGCAGATTAACTATGGCTACACCTTC.

The table lists this clone with a few counts. V gene TRBV19 combines with J gene TRBJ2-2, with 11 positions matching TRBD2. Germline values: CDR1 LNHDA, CDR2 SQIVND (reference sequence). The CDR3 is made up of 16 amino acids. V gave up 4 bases and J gave up 6 bases; unmatched junction bases: 7. The chain's CDR3 is CASSSPGLAVSGELFF. The CDR3, as DNA: TGTGCCAGTAGTAGCCCGGGACTAGCGGTCTCCGGGGAGCTGTTTTTT.

The rearrangement links TRBV25-1 to TRBJ2-1; D might be TRBD2 (6 bases). Germline V gene data show CDR1 as MGHDK and CDR2 as SYGVNS. The length of the CDR3 is 14 residues. Trimming pared 1 base from V and 5 bases from J, leaving 9 bases between. The CDR3 loop is CASSEWGENNEQFF. The CDR3 DNA sequence: TGTGCCAGCAGTGAATGGGGGGAAAACAATGAGCAGTTCTTC.

The genes are TRBV30 and TRBJ1-5, with D uncertain. V shed 0 bases and J shed 7 bases, with 10 bases lying between them. Germline lookup yields CDR1 GTSNPN and CDR2 SVGIG (reference sequence). The CDR3 extends over 13 amino acids. The chain's CDR3 is CAWSVQEKQPQHF. CDR3 nucleotide sequence: TGTGCCTGGAGTGTACAAGAGAAGCAGCCCCAGCATTTT.

V is TRBV7-3 and J is TRBJ2-2; D assignment may be TRBD1 or TRBD2 (5 bases each). This CDR3 region has 13 residues. CDR1 is SGHTA, CDR2 FQGTGA, per germline. The V gene lost 5 bases and the J gene lost 6 bases, with 10 bases spanning the gap. CDR3 nucleotides: TGTGCCAGCAGCCCCCAGGGAGCCGGGGAGCTGTTTTTT. Its translation: CASSPQGAGELFF.

The gene calls are TRBV3-1 (or the pseudogene TRBV3-2) and TRBJ2-2; 9 bases match TRBD1. Germline CDR1 reads LGHDT; CDR2 reads YNNKEL (reference sequence). CDR3 length: 15 amino acids. V trimming: 1 base; J trimming: 4 bases; junction bases outside the gene matches: 1. DNA of the CDR3: TGTGCCAGCAGCCAAGGGACAGGGGCCACCGGGGAGCTGTTTTTT. Protein product: CASSQGTGATGELFF.

This sequence joins TRBV5-1 and TRBJ2-2; 7 bases agree with TRBD1. This CDR3 has 15 residues. V lost 4 bases and J lost 3; bases outside the gene matches: 6. In germline, CDR1 is SGHRS, CDR2 YFSETQ. CDR3 coding DNA: TGCGCCAGCAGCGCCGGGACAGCTTACACCGGGGAGCTGTTTTTT. This codes for CASSAGTAYTGELFF. The variable domain in full, with the rest retrieved from reference TRBV5-1 and TRBJ2-2, is KAGVTQTPRYLIKTRGQQVTLSCSPISGHRSVSWYQQTPGQGLQFLFEYFSETQRNKGNFPGRFSGRQFSNSRSEMNVSTLELGDSALYLCASSAGTAYTGELFFGEGSRLTVL.

The chain carries TRBV5-1 and TRBJ1-1; no definite D call. The CDR3 has 15 amino acids. Trimming shortened V by 1 base and J by 1 base, and 11 bases separated the two germline ends. In germline, CDR1 is SGHRS, CDR2 YFSETQ. In DNA form, the CDR3 reads TGCGCCAGCAGCTTGAGTAGCAGTCCGAACACTGAAGCTTTCTTT. Protein sequence: CASSLSSSPNTEAFF. Full variable domain (remainder filled in from reference TRBV5-1 and TRBJ1-1): KAGVTQTPRYLIKTRGQQVTLSCSPISGHRSVSWYQQTPGQGLQFLFEYFSETQRNKGNFPGRFSGRQFSNSRSEMNVSTLELGDSALYLCASSLSSSPNTEAFFGQGTRLTVV.

This clone was counted once. The rearrangement uses TRBV2 and TRBJ1-1; 7 positions match TRBD1. The J segment lost 5 bases and the V segment lost 8 bases, leaving 8 bases of the junction unmatched. This CDR3 region has 13 residues. Germline CDR1 is SNHLY and CDR2 is FYNNEI. CDR3 residues: CASDDREGTEAFF. The CDR3 DNA is TGTGCCAGCGACGACAGGGAGGGGACTGAAGCTTTCTTT.

This chain uses TRBV7-9 with TRBJ2-1, with D tentatively TRBD1 or TRBD2 (5 bases each). Germline V gives CDR1 SEHNR, CDR2 FQNEAQ (reference sequence). This CDR3 has 15 amino acids. V dropped 5 bases and J dropped 6 bases, with 17 bases sitting between them. The CDR3, as DNA: TGTGCCAGCAGCCTAACGGGGCGGATATTCAATGAGCAGTTCTTC. It yields the protein CASSLTGRIFNEQFF.

This chain uses TRBV19 with TRBJ2-7, with 7 bases identical to TRBD2. After removal of 1 base from V and 2 bases from J, the junction contained 2 bases not matched to a gene. This CDR3 has 14 amino acids. The germline V gene has CDR1 LNHDA and CDR2 SQIVND (reference sequence). Here the CDR3 reads CASSIGLAAYEQYF. In DNA, the CDR3 is TGTGCCAGTAGTATAGGGCTAGCGGCCTACGAGCAGTACTTC.

The gene calls are TRBV27 and TRBJ1-3; D gene unclear. CDR3 length: 15 residues. Germline assignment: CDR1 MNHEY and CDR2 SMNVEV (reference sequence). V was cut by 8 bases and J by 0 bases, with 14 bases left in between. In nucleotides, the CDR3 is TGTGCCAGCTGGGATAGAAGCTACTCTGGAAACACCATATATTTT. Translation gives CASWDRSYSGNTIYF.

The rearrangement joins TRBV19 to TRBJ1-3; possible D gene TRBD1, 5 bases. Trimming stripped 0 bases from V and 0 bases from J, with 9 bases between. Germline CDR1 is LNHDA and CDR2 is SQIVND (reference sequence). The CDR3 has 16 residues. CDR3 protein: CASSIDSGTSGNTIYF. CDR3 DNA: TGTGCCAGTAGTATAGATTCGGGGACCTCTGGAAACACCATATATTTT.

The chain links TRBV4-2 to TRBJ2-3, with 14 bases aligning to TRBD2. The CDR3 is made up of 14 amino acids. V lost 6 bases to trimming and J lost 5 bases; unmatched junction nucleotides: 1. Germline V gene data show CDR1 as LGHNA and CDR2 as YNFKEQ. The CDR3 protein is CASRGLAGGDTQYF. For the CDR3, the DNA is TGTGCCAGCAGAGGACTAGCGGGGGGAGATACGCAGTATTTT.